Here is one T cell receptor (beta chain) with its context. The sample originates from a study of blood T cell repertoires in COVID-19. The overall study: Samples came from the United States, Italy and Spain, spanning acute and convalescent COVID-19. The cDNA or gDNA used as material had been derived from T cells, B-cell-depleted T cells, or PBMCs.

Original methodology: Estimation of nucleated cell counts was performed using reference gene primer amplification. Using immunoSEQ multiplex PCR, the repertoire was profiled, and TCRdb retains in-frame clones only, with some absent. That table supplies the V and J calls and clone size; D and trimming were determined from the DNA. Of around 450,000 clones in the sample, 80% to 90% were seen once. The CDR3 runs 14 residues. V was pared by 2 bases and J by 9 bases, with 14 bases between. The germline gives CDR1 LNHNV, CDR2 YYDKDF (reference sequence). The TCR was taken from a woman in her 30s with acute or convalescent COVID-19. This chain joins TRBV15 and TRBJ1-3; no clear D. Material for sequencing was peripheral blood. The CDR3 is CATSRSSEGPTIYF. The CDR3, as DNA: TGTGCCACCAGCAGATCCAGCGAAGGCCCCACCATATATTTT.